This T cell receptor (beta chain) was sequenced during a study of T-cell reconstitution after alpha-beta-depleted transplantation in children. Preparation of the TCRbeta library used unique molecular identifiers. TCRdb called the PCR reads again in MiXCR, with one record for every CDR3 protein. The data show about 150,000 distinct CDR3 sequences, around 10% seen once. This clonotype came up many times. What it binds is not known. Study-level findings and limits: From newly produced T cells came most of the T-cell counts and diversity one year after transplant. Surviving recipient T cells and thymic progenitors accounted for the high day-60 TCRbeta diversity observed in some patients. Expanded graft clones, several hundred of them, were reportedly the source of alpha-beta T cells about two months after transplant.

CDR3 length: 16 amino acids. Trimming shortened V by 1 base and J by 6 bases, and 16 bases separated the two germline ends. The sequencing used PBMCs, mostly from graft donor cells, collected 180 days after TCRalphabeta/CD19-depleted stem cell transplant. The chain carries TRBV12-3 or TRBV12-4 and TRBJ2-1; D is possibly TRBD2 (5 bases). This clonotype was sampled from a female patient aged 2-10 years who had a stem cell transplant for congenital amegakaryocytic thrombocytopenia, so the T cells may come from the graft donor. CDR3 sequence reads: CASSLVESGPLNEQFF. The CDR3 bases are TGTGCCAGCAGTTTAGTGGAGAGCGGCCCCCTCAATGAGCAGTTCTTC.